This entry is about one T cell receptor beta chain. Its antigen is still unknown. V was pared by 3 bases and J by 0 bases, with 16 bases between. CDR1 and CDR2 (germline): LNHDA, SQIVND (reference sequence). CDR3 length: 17 amino acids. This entry comes from a study of OX40 agonist ivuxolimab in advanced cancers. Study in general: Six ivuxolimab dose levels, 0.01 to 10 mg/kg, were given intravenously every 2 weeks. Study outcomes and limitations: Near-lowest levels of clonal expansion characterized partial responders at 0.1-3.0 mg/kg. A proportion of nonresponders additionally exhibited low normalized T-cell clonal expansion.

Sequencing was performed with immunoSEQ multiplex PCR; in TCRdb, only in-frame clones are kept and a portion is missing. Seen here are approximately 61,000 clones, nearly 90% observed once, and the top ten hold about 1.3%. The chain is built from TRBV19 and TRBJ2-3; D is undetermined. Sequencing used CD4+ or CD8+ T cells sorted from blood, obtained in a trial of the OX40 agonist ivuxolimab. This TCR derives from an adult with an advanced solid tumor such as melanoma, head and neck, liver or kidney cancer. The CDR3 loop is CASSIARPIRSTDTQYF. The CDR3 DNA sequence: TGTGCCAGTAGTATTGCTCGGCCAATCAGGAGCACAGATACGCAGTATTTT.